Below, 10 T cell receptor beta chains from the same sample are listed, as sequenced in a study of T cells in Graves' hyperthyroidism and ophthalmopathy. The TCR beta CDR3 regions underwent amplification using RNA transcripts as the source. RT-PCR in the first round (using the HTBI primer set) targeted the TCR CDR3. TCRdb reanalysed the multiplex PCR reads using MiXCR and keeps one entry per CDR3 protein. The table includes under 550,000 distinct CDR3 sequences, just under 20% detected once. What was sequenced was blood. The source is a middle-aged man with Graves' ophthalmopathy.

The V call is TRBV9, the J call TRBJ2-1; TRBD1 or TRBD2 may be the D gene (6 bases each). The V gene lost 3 bases and the J gene lost 2 bases, with 9 bases spanning the gap. The length of the CDR3 is 14 residues. Germline lookup yields CDR1 SGDLS and CDR2 YYNGEE. This CDR3 is CASSGGAAYNEQFF. For the CDR3, the DNA is TGTGCCAGCAGCGGGGGGGCCGCCTACAATGAGCAGTTCTTC.

This clonotype has at least ten counts. V gene TRBV27 combines with J gene TRBJ1-1, with D possibly matching TRBD1 (6 bases). V shed 7 bases and J shed 3 bases, with 21 bases lying between them. CDR1 and CDR2 from the germline V gene are MNHEY and SMNVEV (reference sequence). The CDR3 consists of 16 residues. In nucleotides, the CDR3 is TGTGCCAGCATGCGCCCGGGACACTCCCCTCACACTGAAGCTTTCTTT. It encodes CASMRPGHSPHTEAFF.

This chain uses TRBV6-1 with TRBJ2-7; tentative D call: TRBD2 (6 bases). Germline V gene sequence: CDR1 MNHNS, CDR2 SASEGT. This CDR3 spans 13 amino acids. The V end was cut by 7 bases, the J end by 3 bases, with 13 bases between. CDR3 region: CASTPAGFYEQYF. In DNA, the CDR3 is TGTGCCAGCACCCCAGCGGGCTTCTACGAGCAGTACTTC.

This sequence joins TRBV6-1 and TRBJ2-7, with D possibly being TRBD2 (7 bases). V lost 7 bases to trimming and J lost 5 bases, with 24 bases between them. The CDR3 sequence is 16 residues long. Germline CDR1 is MNHNS and CDR2 is SASEGT. The CDR3 sequence: CASNPGWGGGLDEQYF. Here the CDR3 DNA reads TGTGCCAGCAACCCCGGTTGGGGGGGCGGGTTGGACGAGCAGTACTTC.

The chain has TRBV6-2 or TRBV6-3 and TRBJ1-3; 7 bases line up with TRBD1. Germline CDR1 reads MNHEY; CDR2 reads SVGEGT. The V gene end was trimmed by 7 bases and the J gene end by 2 bases; junction bases not matched to a gene: 5. The CDR3 spans 14 residues. The CDR3 nucleotides are TGTGCCAGCACCCCGACAGGGACTGGAAACACCATATATTTT. Amino acid sequence: CASTPTGTGNTIYF.

This clonotype has only a few counts. V usage is TRBV28 and J usage is TRBJ1-1, with D unresolved. V lost 4 bases and J 0 bases, leaving 15 bases between the germline ends. The CDR3 covers 16 residues. Germline V lookup: CDR1 MDHEN, CDR2 SYDVKM. This CDR3 reads CASSSPRGLLNTEAFF. As DNA, the CDR3 is TGTGCCAGCAGTTCTCCTAGAGGGCTTTTGAACACTGAAGCTTTCTTT.

This sequence joins TRBV29-1 and TRBJ2-6, with unresolved D. Trimming shortened V by 5 bases and J by 3 bases, and 2 bases separated the two germline ends. Germline values: CDR1 SQVTM, CDR2 ANQGSEA. The length of the CDR3 is 11 residues. The CDR3 loop is CSVFGANVLTF. Written as DNA, the CDR3 is TGCAGCGTTTTTGGGGCCAACGTCCTGACTTTC. The entire variable domain, with the rest obtained from reference TRBV29-1 and TRBJ2-6, is as follows: SAVISQKPSRDICQRGTSLTIQCQVDSQVTMMFWYRQQPGQSLTLIATANQGSEATYESGFVIDKFPISRPNLTFSTLTVSNMSPEDSSIYLCSVFGANVLTFGAGSRLTVL.

In its sample, this clonotype was seen many times. The rearrangement links TRBV5-1 to TRBJ2-2; D is perhaps TRBD1 (5 bases). This CDR3 contains 16 residues. Deletions cut 6 bases from V and 0 bases from J, with 15 bases between. Germline loops: CDR1 SGHRS, CDR2 YFSETQ. CDR3 DNA: TGCGCCAGCACCCCCGCGAGGACATCGAACACCGGGGAGCTGTTTTTT. This sequence encodes CASTPARTSNTGELFF.

This clonotype was seen a few times. DNA of the CDR3: TGTGCCAGCAGTTACCCCCCCGCAGATACGCAGTATTTT. It specifies CASSYPPADTQYF. The rearrangement links TRBV6-2 or TRBV6-3 to TRBJ2-3; D not certain. The V gene lost 2 bases and the J gene lost 4 bases, with 7 bases spanning the gap. The CDR3 covers 13 residues. The germline CDR1 and CDR2 sequences are MNHEY and SVGEGT.

This clonotype came up a few times. The chain combines TRBV7-2 with TRBJ2-7; D is uncertain. CDR3 length: 12 residues. Trimming removed 2 bases at V and 4 bases at J, with 6 bases between. Germline values: CDR1 SGHTA, CDR2 FQGNSA. The CDR3 DNA sequence: TGTGCCAGCAGCTTACATTCGTACGAGCAGTACTTC. The encoded protein is CASSLHSYEQYF.